This TCR beta chain was recovered during a study of beta chain features in type 1 diabetes. The entirety of the isolated RNA underwent reverse transcription, so expressed TCRB transcripts were sequenced. TCRdb's table, derived via immunoSEQ multiplex PCR, lists solely in-frame clones and lacks some. The sample holds over 600,000 clones, around 12% seen once. Whole-study results and caveats: Shorter TCRB CDR3s, moderately but significantly so, marked every one of the four CD4+ subsets in Type 1 diabetes patients. Over-representation of high TCR-expressing cells was a possible consequence of cDNA sequencing.

Trimming removed 7 bases from V and 8 bases from J, with 17 bases in between. The CDR3 loop spans 14 amino acids. CDR1 MNHNY and CDR2 SVGAGI come from the germline V gene (reference sequence). There are a few counts of this clone. Its cognate antigen is unknown. Purity exceeded 95% in all sorted populations. This rearrangement joins TRBV6-6 to TRBJ1-4; D unclear. The source material was naive CD4+ T cells from blood. The source is a man aged 30-40 years with type 1 diabetes. The CDR3 sequence is CASIMDLSGEKLFF. The CDR3 DNA sequence: TGTGCCAGCATCATGGACCTCTCCGGGGAAAAACTGTTTTTT.